The present entry profiles one T cell receptor beta chain with its context. This specimen belongs to a study of blood T cell repertoires in COVID-19. Turning to the study itself: Material from acute and convalescent COVID-19 was sourced from the United States, Italy and Spain. From T cells, B-cell-depleted T cells, or PBMCs came the material, which was cDNA or gDNA.

Per the original data handling: Using reference gene primer amplification, nucleated cell counts were estimated. Assay: immunoSEQ multiplex PCR; the TCRdb copy retains only in-frame clones and omits some. V and J calls and clone size are given by that table; D and trimming were obtained from the DNA. The sample has approximately 120,000 clones; about 85% are singletons. V shed 2 bases, J shed 6 bases, and the junction held 4 bases outside the gene matches. In germline, CDR1 is MNHNS, CDR2 SASEGT. The length of the CDR3 is 14 residues. V is TRBV6-1 and J is TRBJ1-3; 7 positions match TRBD1. Sequencing was performed on peripheral blood. The clonotype was recovered from a woman older than 75 with acute or convalescent COVID-19. The CDR3 loop reads CASSEPGQLNTIYF. In DNA form, the CDR3 reads TGTGCCAGCAGTGAACCGGGACAGTTAAACACCATATATTTT.